Listed here are 4 T cell receptor beta chains from one sample, sequenced in a study of long-term antiretroviral therapy in people with HIV. Version v3.0 of the immunoSEQ assay ran at survey level. Some clones are missing from TCRdb's copy, which holds only in-frame ones; the method was immunoSEQ multiplex PCR. The sample has 21,000 or so clones; roughly 79% are singletons. Sequenced material: unsorted PBMCs, taken 0.5 years after starting antiretroviral therapy. The receptors stem from a man between 18 and 35 years old with HIV.

The gene calls are TRBV7-6 and TRBJ1-4, with no clear D. Between the trimmed V and J ends, which lost 5 bases and 4 bases, there was a span of 11 bases. The CDR3 totals 14 residues. Germline CDR1 and CDR2: SGHVS and FNYEAQ. CDR3 protein: CASSQAGFNEKLFF. The CDR3 DNA sequence: TGTGCCAGCAGCCAGGCAGGCTTTAATGAAAAACTGTTTTTT.

This clone was observed once. This chain joins TRBV27 and TRBJ2-3, with D unclear. The CDR3 has 15 residues. Deletions cut 3 bases from V and 3 bases from J, with 13 bases between. Germline loops: CDR1 MNHEY, CDR2 SMNVEV (reference sequence). The DNA of the CDR3 is TGTGCCAGCAGTTTTAAGACCGTGGGGACAGATACGCAGTATTTT. Amino acids: CASSFKTVGTDTQYF.

This clone was seen just once. The chain combines TRBV5-4 with TRBJ2-7, with 9 bases lining up with TRBD2. CDR1 is SGHNT, CDR2 YYREEE, per germline (reference sequence). This CDR3 contains 18 residues. The V and J ends lost 4 bases and 6 bases, in that order; junction bases with no gene match: 20. The CDR3 reads CASSPVRVGSGGLGEQYF. Written as DNA, the CDR3 is TGTGCCAGCAGCCCGGTGAGGGTTGGTAGCGGGGGACTTGGCGAGCAGTACTTC.

The genes are TRBV6-6 and TRBJ2-3; the D is unclear. The CDR3 extends over 13 amino acids. Trimming removed 6 bases at V and 3 bases at J, with 10 bases between. CDR1 and CDR2 (germline): MNHNY, SVGAGI (reference sequence). CDR3 bases: TGTGCCAGCAGCACGCTTGAGACAGATACGCAGTATTTT. Protein: CASSTLETDTQYF.